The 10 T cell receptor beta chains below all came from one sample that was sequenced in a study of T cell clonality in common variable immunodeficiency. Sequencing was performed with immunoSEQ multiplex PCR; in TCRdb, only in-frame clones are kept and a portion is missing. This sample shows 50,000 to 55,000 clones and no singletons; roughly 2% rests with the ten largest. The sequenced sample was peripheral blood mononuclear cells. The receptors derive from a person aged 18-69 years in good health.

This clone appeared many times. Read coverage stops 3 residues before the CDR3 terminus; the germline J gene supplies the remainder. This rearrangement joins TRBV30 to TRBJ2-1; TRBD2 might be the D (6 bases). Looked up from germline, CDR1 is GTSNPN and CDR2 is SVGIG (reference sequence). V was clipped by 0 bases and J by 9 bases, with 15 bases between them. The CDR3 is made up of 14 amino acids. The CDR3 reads CAWSVGPGLGEQFF. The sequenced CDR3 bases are TGTGCCTGGAGTGTAGGGCCGGGACTGGGTGAG.

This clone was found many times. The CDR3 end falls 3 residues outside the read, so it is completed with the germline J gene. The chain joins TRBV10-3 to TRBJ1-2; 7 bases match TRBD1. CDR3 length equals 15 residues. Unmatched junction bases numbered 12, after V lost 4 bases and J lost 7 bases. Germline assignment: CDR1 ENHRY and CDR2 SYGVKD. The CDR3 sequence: CAISGSGTVSSGYTF. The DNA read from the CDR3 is TGTGCCATCAGTGGATCCGGGACAGTCTCTAGTGGC.

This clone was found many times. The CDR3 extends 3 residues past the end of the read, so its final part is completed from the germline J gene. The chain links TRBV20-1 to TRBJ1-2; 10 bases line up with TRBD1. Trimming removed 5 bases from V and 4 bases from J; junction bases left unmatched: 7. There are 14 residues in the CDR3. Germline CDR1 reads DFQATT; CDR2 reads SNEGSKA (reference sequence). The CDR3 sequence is CSAPTGGWGYGYTF. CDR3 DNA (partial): TGCAGTGCTCCGACAGGGGGCTGGGGCTATGGC.

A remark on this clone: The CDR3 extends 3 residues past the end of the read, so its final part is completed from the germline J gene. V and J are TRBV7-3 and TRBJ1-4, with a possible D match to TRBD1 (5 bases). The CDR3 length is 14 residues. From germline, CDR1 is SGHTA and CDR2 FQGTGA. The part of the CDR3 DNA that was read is TGTGCCAGCAGCGTCTCGGGCGGGGCCAACGTA. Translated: CASSVSGGANV. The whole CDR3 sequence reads CASSVSGGANVLFF.

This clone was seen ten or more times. CDR3 protein: CASSLQGLSTEAFF. The covered CDR3 bases are TGTGCCAGCAGTTTGCAGGGGCTGTCGACTGAA. This chain joins TRBV12-3 or TRBV12-4 and TRBJ1-1, with a weak D call TRBD1 (6 bases). The read terminates 3 residues before the CDR3 end, so the remaining end is supplied by the germline J gene. V was cut by 3 bases and J by 5 bases, with 13 bases left in between. This CDR3 spans 14 amino acids.

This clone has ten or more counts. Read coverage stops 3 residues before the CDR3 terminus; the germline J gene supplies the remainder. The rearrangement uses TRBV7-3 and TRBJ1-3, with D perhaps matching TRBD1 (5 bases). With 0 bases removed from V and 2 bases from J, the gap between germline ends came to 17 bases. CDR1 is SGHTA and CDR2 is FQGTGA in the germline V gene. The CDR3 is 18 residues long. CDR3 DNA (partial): TGTGCCAGCAGCTTAACGGTGGGCGACACGGGGGCTGGAAACACC. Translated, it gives CASSLTVGDTGAGNT. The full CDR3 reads CASSLTVGDTGAGNTIYF.

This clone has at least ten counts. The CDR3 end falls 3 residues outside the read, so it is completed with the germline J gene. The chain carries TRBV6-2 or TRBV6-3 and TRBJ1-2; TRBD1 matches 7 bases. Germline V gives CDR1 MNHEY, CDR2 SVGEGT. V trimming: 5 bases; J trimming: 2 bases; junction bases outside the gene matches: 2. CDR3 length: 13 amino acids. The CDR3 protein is CASSQTGNYGYTF. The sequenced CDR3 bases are TGTGCCAGCAGTCAGACAGGGAACTATGGC.

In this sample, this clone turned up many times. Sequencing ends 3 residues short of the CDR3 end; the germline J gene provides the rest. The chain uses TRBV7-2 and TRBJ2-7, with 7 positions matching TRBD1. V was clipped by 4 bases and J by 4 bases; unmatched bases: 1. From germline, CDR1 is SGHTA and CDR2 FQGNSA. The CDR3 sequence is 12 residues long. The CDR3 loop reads CASSWDSYEQYF. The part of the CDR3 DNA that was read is TGTGCCAGCAGCTGGGACAGTTACGAG.

The CDR3 region is CASSIRSVQGFYGYTF. CDR3 DNA (partial): TGTGCCAGTAGTATTCGTTCGGTACAGGGGTTCTATGGC. The rearrangement joins TRBV19 to TRBJ1-2; 7 bases fit TRBD1. Read data end 3 residues before the CDR3 end; the end is taken from the germline J gene. The ends lost 3 bases at V and 4 bases at J; junction bases unmatched: 11. CDR1 and CDR2 from the germline V gene are LNHDA and SQIVND (reference sequence). This CDR3 region has 16 residues.

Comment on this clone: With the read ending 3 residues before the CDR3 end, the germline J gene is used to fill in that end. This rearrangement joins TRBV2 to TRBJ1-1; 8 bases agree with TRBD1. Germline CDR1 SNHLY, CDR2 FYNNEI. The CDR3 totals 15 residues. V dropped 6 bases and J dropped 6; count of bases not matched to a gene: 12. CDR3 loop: CASSKPGIQGAEAFF. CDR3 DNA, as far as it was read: TGTGCCAGCAGCAAACCTGGGATACAGGGGGCTGAA.